The rows below give T cell receptor beta chains drawn from one sample of a study of cytomegalovirus exposure and HLA in healthy donors. Clones were sequenced by immunoSEQ multiplex PCR, and TCRdb holds only the in-frame ones, with some missing. Among around 100,000 clones, more than 75% were seen once, and the ten largest hold about 9.3%. Sequenced material: PBMCs. The receptors were sampled from a woman under 30 in good health and CMV-seropositive. Both conserved end residues are part of each CDR3. The order of the fields is V gene, clone size, CDR3 protein. Clone size appears in some rows only: once, few, many, or a class for an expanded clone.

v_call: TRBV4-2; clone_size: -; cdr3_aa: CASSQAAGSTDTQYF
v_call: TRBV2; clone_size: -; cdr3_aa: CAIGRRGNQPQHF
v_call: TRBV29-1; clone_size: once; cdr3_aa: CSAGQGSNQPQHF
v_call: TRBV28; clone_size: -; cdr3_aa: CASAQDSRETQYF
v_call: TRBV5-4; clone_size: -; cdr3_aa: CASSLSGQGNYGYTF
v_call: TRBV28; clone_size: -; cdr3_aa: CASRRQGATYGYTF
v_call: TRBV5-1; clone_size: -; cdr3_aa: CASSFADLDTQYF
v_call: TRBV6-5; clone_size: -; cdr3_aa: CASSYDRGDNEKLFF
v_call: TRBV19; clone_size: -; cdr3_aa: CASSIRGGELFF
v_call: TRBV30; clone_size: -; cdr3_aa: CACNRGNTEAFF